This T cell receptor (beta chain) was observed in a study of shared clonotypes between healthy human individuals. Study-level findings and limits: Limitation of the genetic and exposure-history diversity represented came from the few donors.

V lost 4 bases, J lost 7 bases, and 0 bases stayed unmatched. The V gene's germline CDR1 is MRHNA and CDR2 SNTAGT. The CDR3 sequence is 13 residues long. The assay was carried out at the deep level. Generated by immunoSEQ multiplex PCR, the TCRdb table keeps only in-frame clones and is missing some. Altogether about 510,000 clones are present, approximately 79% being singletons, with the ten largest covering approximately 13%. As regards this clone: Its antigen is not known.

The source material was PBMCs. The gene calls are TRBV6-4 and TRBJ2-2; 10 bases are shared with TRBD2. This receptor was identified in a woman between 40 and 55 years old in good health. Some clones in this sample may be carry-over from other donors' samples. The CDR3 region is CASSGTSGGELFF. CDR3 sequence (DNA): TGTGCCAGCAGTGGGACTAGCGGCGGGGAGCTGTTTTTT.